The T cell receptor beta chain described here comes from a study of shared clonotypes between healthy human individuals. CDR3 size: 13 residues. The germline V and J ends were trimmed by 0 bases and 10 bases, with 11 bases remaining between them. From germline, CDR1 is SGHRS and CDR2 YFSETQ. Libraries were prepared by immunoSEQ multiplex PCR; TCRdb keeps only in-frame clonotypes and omits some of them. Seen here are 2,500,000 or so clones, approximately 90% observed once, and the top ten hold 0.37%. Study observations and caveats: When naive CD4 clonotypes were compared across a few donors, about 4.9% were shared.

Notes on this clone: The antigen remains unidentified.

Sample: naive CD4+ T cells from PBMCs. Subset meaning: CD45RA+ positively selected. V usage is TRBV5-1 and J usage is TRBJ2-1; D is ambiguous. The clonotype comes from a man younger than 30 in good health. Some clones in this sample may be carry-over from other donors' samples. CDR3 bases: TGCGCCAGCAGCTTGGAGGCCTTGGGGGAGCAGTTCTTC. Its translation: CASSLEALGEQFF. Variable domain in full (rest from reference TRBV5-1 and TRBJ2-1): KAGVTQTPRYLIKTRGQQVTLSCSPISGHRSVSWYQQTPGQGLQFLFEYFSETQRNKGNFPGRFSGRQFSNSRSEMNVSTLELGDSALYLCASSLEALGEQFFGPGTRLTVL.